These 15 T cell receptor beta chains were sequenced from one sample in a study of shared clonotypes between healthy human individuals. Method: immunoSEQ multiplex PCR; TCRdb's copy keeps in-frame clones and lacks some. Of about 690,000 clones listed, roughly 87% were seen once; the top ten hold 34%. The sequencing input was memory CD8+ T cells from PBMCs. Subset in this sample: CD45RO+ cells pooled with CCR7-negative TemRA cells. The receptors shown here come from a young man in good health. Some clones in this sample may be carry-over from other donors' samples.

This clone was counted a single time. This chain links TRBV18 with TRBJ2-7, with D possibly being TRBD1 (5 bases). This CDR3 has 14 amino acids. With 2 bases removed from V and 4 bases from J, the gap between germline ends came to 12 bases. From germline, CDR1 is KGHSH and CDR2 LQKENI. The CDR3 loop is CASSPYGQGYEQYF. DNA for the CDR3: TGTGCCAGCTCACCATATGGGCAGGGTTACGAGCAGTACTTC.

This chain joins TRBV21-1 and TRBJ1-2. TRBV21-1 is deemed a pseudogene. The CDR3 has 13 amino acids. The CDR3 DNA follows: TGTGCCAGCCTTTCCGGGCCCGAGAATGGCTACACCTTC. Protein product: CASLSGPENGYTF.

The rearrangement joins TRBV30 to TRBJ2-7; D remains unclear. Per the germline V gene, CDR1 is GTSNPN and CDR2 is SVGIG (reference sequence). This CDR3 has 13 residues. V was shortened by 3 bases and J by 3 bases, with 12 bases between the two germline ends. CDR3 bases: TGTGCCTGGAGCCCGCAGTACGGCTACGAGCAGTACTTC. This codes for CAWSPQYGYEQYF.

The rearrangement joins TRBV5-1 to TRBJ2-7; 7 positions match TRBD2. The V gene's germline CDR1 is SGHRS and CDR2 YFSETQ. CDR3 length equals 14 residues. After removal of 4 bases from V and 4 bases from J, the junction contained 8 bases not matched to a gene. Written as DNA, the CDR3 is TGCGCCAGCAGCGGGACGGGACTATCATACGAGCAGTACTTC. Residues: CASSGTGLSYEQYF. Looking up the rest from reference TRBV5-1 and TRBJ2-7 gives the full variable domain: KAGVTQTPRYLIKTRGQQVTLSCSPISGHRSVSWYQQTPGQGLQFLFEYFSETQRNKGNFPGRFSGRQFSNSRSEMNVSTLELGDSALYLCASSGTGLSYEQYFGPGTRLTVT.

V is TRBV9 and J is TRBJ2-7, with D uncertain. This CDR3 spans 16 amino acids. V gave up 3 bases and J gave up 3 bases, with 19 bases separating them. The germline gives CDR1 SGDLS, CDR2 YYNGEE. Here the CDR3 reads CASSEGSFEHFYEQYF. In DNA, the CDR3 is TGTGCCAGCAGCGAAGGATCGTTTGAACATTTCTACGAGCAGTACTTC.

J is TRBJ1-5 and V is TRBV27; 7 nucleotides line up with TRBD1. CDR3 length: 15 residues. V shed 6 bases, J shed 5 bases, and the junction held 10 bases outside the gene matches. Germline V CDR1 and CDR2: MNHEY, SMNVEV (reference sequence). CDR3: CASSLRGLTDQPQHF. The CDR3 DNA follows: TGTGCCAGCAGCTTGAGGGGGCTTACAGATCAGCCCCAGCATTTT.

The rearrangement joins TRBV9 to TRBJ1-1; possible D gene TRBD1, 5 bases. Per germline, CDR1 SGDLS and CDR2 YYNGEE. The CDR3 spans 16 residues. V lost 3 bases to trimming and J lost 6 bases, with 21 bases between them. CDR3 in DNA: TGTGCCAGCAGCGCAGTGGGGGGAGTGGAGATACCTGAAGCTTTCTTT. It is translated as CASSAVGGVEIPEAFF. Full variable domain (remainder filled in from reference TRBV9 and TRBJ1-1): DSGVTQTPKHLITATGQRVTLRCSPRSGDLSVYWYQQSLDQGLQFLIQYYNGEERAKGNILERFSAQQFPDLHSELNLSSLELGDSALYFCASSAVGGVEIPEAFFGQGTRLTVV.

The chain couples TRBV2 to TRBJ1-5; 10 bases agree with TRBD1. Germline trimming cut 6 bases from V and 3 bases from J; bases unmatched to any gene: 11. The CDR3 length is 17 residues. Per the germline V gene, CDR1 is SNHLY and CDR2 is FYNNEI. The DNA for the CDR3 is TGTGCCAGCAGAGATAGGACAGGGGGACTAATCAATCAGCCCCAGCATTTT. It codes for CASRDRTGGLINQPQHF.

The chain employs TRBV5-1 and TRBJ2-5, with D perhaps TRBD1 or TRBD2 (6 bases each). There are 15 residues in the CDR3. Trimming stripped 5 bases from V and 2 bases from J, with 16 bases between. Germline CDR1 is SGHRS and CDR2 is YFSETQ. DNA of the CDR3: TGCGCCAGCAGTCAGGGGACTTTCGATCAAGAGACCCAGTACTTC. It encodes CASSQGTFDQETQYF.

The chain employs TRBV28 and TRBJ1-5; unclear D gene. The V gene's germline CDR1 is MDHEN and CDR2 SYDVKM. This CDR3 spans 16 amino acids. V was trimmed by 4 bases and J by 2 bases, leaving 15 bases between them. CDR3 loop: CASSSPGREGNQPQHF. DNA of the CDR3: TGTGCCAGCAGTTCCCCGGGGAGGGAGGGCAATCAGCCCCAGCATTTT.

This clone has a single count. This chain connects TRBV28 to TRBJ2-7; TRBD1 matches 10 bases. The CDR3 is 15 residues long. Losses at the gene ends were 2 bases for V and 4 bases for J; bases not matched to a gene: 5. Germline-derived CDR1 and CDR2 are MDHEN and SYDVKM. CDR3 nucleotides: TGTGCCAGCAGTTTAGGGACAGGGGCGGCTTACGAGCAGTACTTC. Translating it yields CASSLGTGAAYEQYF.

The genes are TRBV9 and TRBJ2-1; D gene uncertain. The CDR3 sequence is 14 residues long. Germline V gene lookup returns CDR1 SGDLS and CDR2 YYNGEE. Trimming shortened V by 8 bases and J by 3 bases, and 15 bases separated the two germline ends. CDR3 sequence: CASSGRTLYNEQFF. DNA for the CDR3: TGTGCCAGTTCGGGCAGAACCCTCTACAATGAGCAGTTCTTC.

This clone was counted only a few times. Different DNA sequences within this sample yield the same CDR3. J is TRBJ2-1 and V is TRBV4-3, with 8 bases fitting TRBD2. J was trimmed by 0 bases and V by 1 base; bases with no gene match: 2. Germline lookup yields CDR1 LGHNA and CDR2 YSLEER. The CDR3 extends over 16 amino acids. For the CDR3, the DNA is TGCGCCAGCAGCCAAGTGAGCGGGAGCTCCTACAATGAGCAGTTCTTC. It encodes CASSQVSGSSYNEQFF.

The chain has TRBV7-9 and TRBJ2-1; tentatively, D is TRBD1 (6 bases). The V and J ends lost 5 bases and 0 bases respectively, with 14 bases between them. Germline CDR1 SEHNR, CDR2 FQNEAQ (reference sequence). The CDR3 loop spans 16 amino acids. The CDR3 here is CASSQPGHHSYNEQFF. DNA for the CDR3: TGTGCCAGCAGCCAGCCGGGACACCACTCCTACAATGAGCAGTTCTTC.

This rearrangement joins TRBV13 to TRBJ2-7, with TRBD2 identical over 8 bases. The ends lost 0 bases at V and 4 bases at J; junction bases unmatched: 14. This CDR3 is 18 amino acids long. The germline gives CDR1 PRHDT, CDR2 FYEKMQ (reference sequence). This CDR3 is CASSLGGVASGYLYEQYF. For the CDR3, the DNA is TGTGCCAGCAGCTTAGGGGGGGTGGCTAGCGGGTATCTGTACGAGCAGTACTTC.